A selection of T cell receptor beta chains follows, all from one sample in a study of cytomegalovirus exposure and HLA in healthy donors. Libraries were prepared by immunoSEQ multiplex PCR; TCRdb keeps only in-frame clonotypes and omits some of them. The sample comprises approximately 230,000 clones, roughly 87% of which are singletons, and 12% rests with the top ten. The sequenced sample consisted of PBMCs. Every receptor here comes from a man between 18 and 29 years old in good health and CMV-seropositive. Both conserved end residues are part of each CDR3. The D gene is left open where the match is weak. Where a row states a size, it is once, few, many or the class of an expanded clone; other rows omit it.

>18|TRBV4-1|-|TRBJ2-3|TRBD2
CASSRVSPLRGGADTQYF
TGCGCCAGCAGTCGAGTCTCCCCTTTGCGGGGGGGGGCAGATACGCAGTATTTT
>11|TRBV29-1|-|TRBJ2-1|-
CSVVVLSEAFF
TGCAGCGTTGTAGTCCTTAGCGAGGCGTTCTTC
>14|TRBV6-1|-|TRBJ1-1|-
CASIRGGSDTEAFF
TGTGCCAGCATTCGAGGCGGGAGTGACACTGAAGCTTTCTTT
>13|TRBV4-1|-|TRBJ2-7|-
CASSQDASYEQYF
TGCGCCAGCAGCCAAGACGCATCCTACGAGCAGTACTTC
>13|TRBV11-2|-|TRBJ2-3|-
CASSLVGLDTQYF
TGTGCCAGCAGCTTAGTAGGCCTAGATACGCAGTATTTT
>14|TRBV5-6|-|TRBJ1-3|-
CASSPQGSGNTIYF
TGTGCCAGCAGCCCCCAGGGGTCTGGAAACACCATATATTTT
>16|TRBV9|few|TRBJ1-3|-
CASSAALGQGGNTIYF
TGTGCCAGCAGCGCTGCCCTGGGGCAGGGGGGAAACACCATATATTTT
>13|TRBV30|once|TRBJ1-1|TRBD1
CAWSRDRGTEAFF
TGTGCCTGGAGTAGAGACAGGGGCACTGAAGCTTTCTTT
>15|TRBV6-6|-|TRBJ2-7|-
CASSYSNVKAYEQYF
TGTGCCAGCAGTTACTCGAACGTGAAAGCCTACGAGCAGTACTTC
>12|TRBV19|-|TRBJ2-7|-
CASSIPGYEQYF
TGTGCCAGTAGTATCCCGGGCTACGAGCAGTACTTC
>16|TRBV27|-|TRBJ2-6|-
CASSQRPNSGANVLTF
TGTGCCAGCAGCCAACGCCCGAACTCTGGGGCCAACGTCCTGACTTTC
>17|TRBV9|-|TRBJ1-1|TRBD1
CASSGRPVQGVNTEAFF
TGTGCCAGCAGCGGTAGGCCCGTACAGGGGGTAAACACTGAAGCTTTCTTT